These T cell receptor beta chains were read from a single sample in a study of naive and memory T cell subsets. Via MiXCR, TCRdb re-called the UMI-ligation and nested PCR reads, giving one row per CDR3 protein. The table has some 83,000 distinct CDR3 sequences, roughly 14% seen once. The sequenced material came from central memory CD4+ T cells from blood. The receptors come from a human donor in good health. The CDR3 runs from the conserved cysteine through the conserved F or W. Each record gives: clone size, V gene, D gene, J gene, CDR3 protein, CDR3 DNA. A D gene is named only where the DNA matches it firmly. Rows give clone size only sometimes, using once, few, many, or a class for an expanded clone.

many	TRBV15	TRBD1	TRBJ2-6	CATGTGWTYGGANVLTF	TGTGCCACCGGGACAGGGTGGACATATGGTGGGGCCAACGTCCTGACTTTC
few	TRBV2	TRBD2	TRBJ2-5	CASSEGGETQYF	TGTGCCAGCAGTGAGGGGGGGGAGACCCAGTACTTC
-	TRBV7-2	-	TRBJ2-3	CASSFVGEVDTQYF	TGTGCCAGCAGCTTTGTGGGAGAGGTAGATACGCAGTATTTT
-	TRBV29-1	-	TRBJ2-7	CSVIGSYEQYF	TGCAGCGTTATAGGGTCCTACGAGCAGTACTTC
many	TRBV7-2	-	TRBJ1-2	CASSRQGGGYGYTF	TGTGCCAGCAGCCGCCAGGGAGGAGGCTATGGCTACACCTTC
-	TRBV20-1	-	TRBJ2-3	CSAGDSRRTDTQYF	TGCAGTGCAGGCGACTCCCGCCGCACAGATACGCAGTATTTT
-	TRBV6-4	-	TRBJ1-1	CASSAKGGTEAFF	TGTGCCAGCAGCGCAAAGGGGGGCACTGAAGCTTTCTTT
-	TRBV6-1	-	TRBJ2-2	CASSAWIRNTGELFF	TGTGCCAGCAGTGCCTGGATTCGGAACACCGGGGAGCTGTTTTTT
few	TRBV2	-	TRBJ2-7	CASSGGQGTLSSYEQYF	TGTGCCAGCAGTGGGGGTCAGGGGACCCTGAGCTCCTACGAGCAGTACTTC
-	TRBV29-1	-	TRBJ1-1	CSVDRGHLNTEAFF	TGCAGCGTTGACCGAGGACACCTGAACACTGAAGCTTTCTTT
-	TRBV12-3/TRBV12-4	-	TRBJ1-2	CASSPSGQRNYGYTF	TGTGCCAGCAGTCCATCAGGACAGCGTAACTATGGCTACACCTTC
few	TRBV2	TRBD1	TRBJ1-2	CATSAGQGFDGYTF	TGTGCCACTTCGGCTGGACAGGGGTTTGATGGCTACACCTTC
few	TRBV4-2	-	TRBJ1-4	CASSGGAGTNEKLFF	TGTGCCAGCAGCGGAGGGGCTGGCACTAATGAAAAACTGTTTTTT
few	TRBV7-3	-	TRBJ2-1	CASSSPGSSEQFF	TGTGCCAGCAGCTCACCAGGGTCGTCGGAGCAGTTCTTC
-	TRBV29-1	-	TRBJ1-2	CSVRTNNYGYTF	TGCAGCGTTCGGACCAATAACTATGGCTACACCTTC
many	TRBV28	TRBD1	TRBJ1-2	CASSSGGYGYTF	TGTGCCAGCAGTTCAGGGGGCTATGGCTACACCTTC
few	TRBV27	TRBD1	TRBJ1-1	CASSFQWTGSSGNTEAFF	TGTGCCAGCAGTTTTCAGTGGACAGGGAGTTCCGGGAACACTGAAGCTTTCTTT
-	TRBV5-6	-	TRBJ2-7	CASSLAAAISYEQYF	TGTGCCAGCAGCTTGGCCGCAGCTATCTCCTACGAGCAGTACTTC
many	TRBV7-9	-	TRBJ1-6	CASSSPTGLSNSPLHF	TGTGCCAGCAGCTCGCCGACCGGTCTCAGTAATTCACCCCTCCACTTT
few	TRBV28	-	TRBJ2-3	CASRTDHTDTQYF	TGTGCCAGCAGGACAGATCACACAGATACGCAGTATTTT
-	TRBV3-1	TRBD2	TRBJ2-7	CASSQNGRGEQYF	TGTGCCAGCAGCCAAAACGGGAGGGGCGAGCAGTACTTC
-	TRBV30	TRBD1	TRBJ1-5	CVWSVQGGHQPQHF	TGTGTCTGGAGTGTACAGGGGGGGCATCAGCCCCAGCATTTT
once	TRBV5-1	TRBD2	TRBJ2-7	CANSIAGTSGSYEQYF	TGCGCCAACAGCATCGCCGGGACTAGCGGTTCCTACGAGCAGTACTTC
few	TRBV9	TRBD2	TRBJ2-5	CASNQAGAPQTQYF	TGTGCCAGCAACCAAGCGGGAGCCCCCCAGACCCAGTACTTC
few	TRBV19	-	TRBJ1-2	CAIRGGLNYGYTF	TGTGCCATTAGGGGGGGCCTGAACTATGGCTACACCTTC
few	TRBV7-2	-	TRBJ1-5	CASSIELGNQPQHF	TGTGCCAGCAGCATAGAACTGGGCAATCAGCCCCAGCATTTT
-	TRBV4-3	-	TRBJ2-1	CASSQGVALSRNEQFF	TGCGCCAGCAGCCAAGGTGTAGCACTAAGTCGCAATGAGCAGTTCTTC
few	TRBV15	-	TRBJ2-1	CATSPRGISVSNYNEQFF	TGTGCCACCAGCCCTCGAGGCATTAGCGTCTCCAACTACAATGAGCAGTTCTTC
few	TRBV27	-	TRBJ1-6	CASSPTGSSYNSPLHF	TGTGCCAGCAGCCCCACAGGGAGCTCCTATAATTCACCCCTCCACTTT
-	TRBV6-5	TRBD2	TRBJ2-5	CASRVLAGGNQETQYF	TGTGCCAGCAGAGTCTTGGCGGGAGGTAACCAAGAGACCCAGTACTTC
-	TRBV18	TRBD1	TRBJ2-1	CASSLQGAGEQFF	TGTGCCAGCTCTCTTCAGGGGGCAGGTGAGCAGTTCTTC
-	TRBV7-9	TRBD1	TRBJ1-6	CASSGDSAYSPLHF	TGTGCCAGCAGCGGGGACAGCGCTTACTCACCCCTCCACTTT
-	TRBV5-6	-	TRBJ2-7	CASSPDGKRLDEQYF	TGTGCCAGCAGCCCGGACGGGAAGCGACTAGACGAGCAGTACTTC
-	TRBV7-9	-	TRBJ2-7	CATEEDGNYEQYF	TGTGCCACCGAAGAGGACGGTAACTACGAGCAGTACTTC
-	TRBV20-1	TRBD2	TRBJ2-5	CSANGGRGEETQYF	TGCAGTGCTAACGGCGGGAGAGGGGAAGAGACCCAGTACTTC
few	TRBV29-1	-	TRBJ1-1	CSVRNTEAFF	TGCAGCGTCCGGAACACTGAAGCTTTCTTT
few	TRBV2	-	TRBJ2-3	CASRRVDTQYF	TGTGCCAGCCGAAGGGTAGATACGCAGTATTTT
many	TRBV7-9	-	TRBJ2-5	CASSLGGFGVETQYF	TGTGCCAGCAGCTTAGGAGGGTTTGGGGTAGAGACCCAGTACTTC
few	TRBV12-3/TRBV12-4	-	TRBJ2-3	CASSPFGPYDTQYF	TGTGCCAGCAGCCCCTTCGGGCCCTATGATACGCAGTATTTT
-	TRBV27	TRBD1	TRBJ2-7	CASRRQGPYEQYF	TGTGCCAGCAGGCGACAGGGACCCTACGAGCAGTACTTC
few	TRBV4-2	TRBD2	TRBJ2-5	CASSQPALAGVETQYF	TGTGCCAGCAGCCAACCTGCTCTAGCGGGAGTAGAGACCCAGTACTTC
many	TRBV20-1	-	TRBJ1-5	CSASRPGDQPQHF	TGCAGTGCTAGTCGGCCAGGGGATCAGCCCCAGCATTTT
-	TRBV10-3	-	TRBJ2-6	CAIRHDTSGANVLTF	TGTGCCATCAGGCATGACACCTCTGGGGCCAACGTCCTGACTTTC
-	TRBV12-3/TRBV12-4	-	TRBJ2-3	CASSSGRLATQYF	TGTGCCAGCAGTTCGGGACGCCTAGCGACCCAGTATTTT